The source of this T cell receptor (beta chain) is a study of CD8 T cells in cerebrospinal fluid in Alzheimer's disease. TCRdb reprocessed the 10x single-cell sequencing reads and keeps a single row for each CDR3 protein, giving no DNA. This table holds around 1,500 distinct CDR3 sequences. This clonotype shows up as medium-sized by frequency. Its antigen is undetermined. Neurodegeneration in patients was confirmed with biomarkers including neurofilament, amyloid-beta and tau. General study points: Healthy subjects less often had a clone of at least 3% than Alzheimer's patients.

The CDR3 spans 13 residues. Germline V gene lookup returns CDR1 LNHDA and CDR2 SQIVND (reference sequence). This TCR was recovered from a human donor with mild cognitive impairment. The chain joins TRBV19 to TRBJ1-5; TCRdb outputs TRBD1, but without DNA this stays unchecked. The sequencing input was cerebrospinal fluid. CDR3 residues: CASSILGTQPQHF.